Each of the 8 T cell receptor beta chains below was sequenced from the same sample in a study of blood T cell repertoires in COVID-19. Assay: immunoSEQ multiplex PCR; the TCRdb copy retains only in-frame clones and omits some. The profile covers 150,000 to 200,000 clones, with roughly three quarters appearing a single time and about 15% taken by the ten largest. Sequencing input: PBMCs or T cells enriched from blood (not recorded which). The receptors originated from a woman between 45 and 65 years old with acute COVID-19.

This clone was detected once. The genes are TRBV27 and TRBJ2-2; 9 nucleotides line up with TRBD2. V lost 6 bases, J lost 0 bases, and 14 bases stayed unmatched. CDR1 is MNHEY and CDR2 is SMNVEV in the germline V gene (reference sequence). CDR3 length equals 19 residues. CDR3 sequence reads: CASSSIGAGGPSNTGELFF. CDR3 nucleotide sequence: TGTGCCAGCAGCTCAATCGGGGCGGGGGGGCCCTCGAACACCGGGGAGCTGTTTTTT.

The CDR3 sequence: CASSRGLAGAVSTDTQYF. The CDR3 bases are TGTGCCAGCAGCCGGGGACTAGCGGGGGCTGTTAGCACAGATACGCAGTATTTT. The chain employs TRBV7-9 and TRBJ2-3, with TRBD2 identical over 14 bases. Germline loops: CDR1 SEHNR, CDR2 FQNEAQ (reference sequence). After removal of 5 bases from V and 0 bases from J, the junction contained 7 bases not matched to a gene. This CDR3 has 18 residues. Supplemented by reference TRBV7-9 and TRBJ2-3, the full variable domain reads DTGVSQNPRHKITKRGQNVTFRCDPISEHNRLYWYRQTLGQGPEFLTYFQNEAQLEKSRLLSDRFSAERPKGSFSTLEIQRTEQGDSAMYLCASSRGLAGAVSTDTQYFGPGTRLTVL.

CDR3 sequence: CASSYPTGQRNYGYTF. In DNA, the CDR3 is TGTGCCAGCAGTTACCCCACCGGACAGCGAAACTATGGCTACACCTTC. The gene calls are TRBV6-5 and TRBJ1-2; perhaps TRBD1 as D (6 bases). The CDR3 sequence is 16 residues long. Germline V gene lookup returns CDR1 MNHEY and CDR2 SVGAGI. V shed 2 bases and J shed 2 bases, with 15 bases lying between them.

The chain carries TRBV18 and TRBJ1-6; 9 bases match TRBD1. Germline V gene sequence: CDR1 KGHSH, CDR2 LQKENI. V shed 2 bases and J 10 bases; nucleotides not matched to a gene: 9. The CDR3 loop spans 16 amino acids. CDR3 residues: CASSPSLQGANSPLHF. In DNA, the CDR3 is TGTGCCAGCTCACCATCACTACAGGGGGCAAACTCACCCCTCCACTTT.

The V gene is TRBV18, the J gene TRBJ1-2; D unresolved. Germline V gene data show CDR1 as KGHSH and CDR2 as LQKENI. V was trimmed by 3 bases and J by 0 bases, leaving 8 bases between them. The CDR3 length is 14 residues. The CDR3 is CASSPGLSNYGYTF. The CDR3 DNA reads TGTGCCAGCTCACCTGGACTGTCTAACTATGGCTACACCTTC.

The chain couples TRBV27 to TRBJ1-6; no reliable D call. Trimming pared 3 bases from V and 3 bases from J, leaving 12 bases between. The CDR3 contains 16 residues. Germline CDR1 and CDR2: MNHEY and SMNVEV (reference sequence). CDR3 sequence (DNA): TGTGCCAGCAGTTTGTACGATCGGTTCTATAATTCACCCCTCCACTTT. Its protein is CASSLYDRFYNSPLHF.

The chain uses TRBV9 and TRBJ1-3, with D perhaps TRBD1 (5 bases). With 3 bases removed from V and 0 bases from J, the gap between germline ends came to 13 bases. Germline-derived CDR1 and CDR2 are SGDLS and YYNGEE. The CDR3 consists of 16 residues. The CDR3 sequence: CASSARDPSSGNTIYF. CDR3 sequence (DNA): TGTGCCAGCAGCGCGCGGGACCCCAGCTCTGGAAACACCATATATTTT.

The J gene is TRBJ1-5, the V gene TRBV3-1 (or the pseudogene TRBV3-2); possible D gene TRBD1, 6 bases. There are 14 residues in the CDR3. The germline V and J ends were trimmed by 1 base and 5 bases, with 9 bases remaining between them. The germline V gene has CDR1 LGHDT and CDR2 YNNKEL (reference sequence). Here the CDR3 reads CASSQGQAHQPQHF. DNA of the CDR3: TGTGCCAGCAGCCAAGGACAGGCCCATCAGCCCCAGCATTTT.